Each of the 14 T cell receptor beta chains below was sequenced from the same sample in a study of shared clonotypes between healthy human individuals. Sequencing was performed with immunoSEQ multiplex PCR; in TCRdb, only in-frame clones are kept and a portion is missing. The table records about 490,000 clones, 79% of them present only once. Specimen: PBMCs. The receptors originated from a woman between 40 and 55 years old in good health. Some clones in this sample may be carry-over from other donors' samples.

This clone was seen many times. The chain has TRBV4-2 and TRBJ2-1, with 10 positions matching TRBD2. CDR3 length: 17 residues. With V trimmed by 0 bases and J by 2 bases, 4 bases remained unmatched. Germline values: CDR1 LGHNA, CDR2 YNFKEQ. CDR3 loop: CASSQEETSGPYNEQFF. In DNA, the CDR3 is TGTGCCAGCAGCCAAGAAGAGACTAGCGGGCCCTACAATGAGCAGTTCTTC.

CDR3 sequence reads: CASSLDQPSWWYYGYTF. The CDR3 DNA sequence: TGTGCCAGCAGCTTGGATCAGCCTAGCTGGTGGTACTATGGCTACACCTTC. V usage is TRBV5-6 and J usage is TRBJ1-2; unclear D gene. The germline V and J ends were trimmed by 0 bases and 3 bases, with 18 bases remaining between them. This CDR3 is 17 amino acids long. Germline assignment: CDR1 SGHDT and CDR2 YYEEEE.

V gene TRBV7-2 combines with J gene TRBJ2-2; 7 bases agree with TRBD1. The J segment lost 6 bases and the V segment lost 0 bases, leaving 4 bases of the junction unmatched. Germline lookup yields CDR1 SGHTA and CDR2 FQGNSA. CDR3 length: 15 amino acids. The CDR3 reads CASSLATGRAGELFF. The CDR3, as DNA: TGTGCCAGCAGCTTAGCGACAGGGCGGGCCGGGGAGCTGTTTTTT.

The CDR3 spells CASSYEGNPYNEQFF. The CDR3 DNA reads TGTGCCAGCAGTTACGAGGGAAATCCCTACAATGAGCAGTTCTTC. The V gene is TRBV6-6, the J gene TRBJ2-1, with D possibly being TRBD2 (5 bases). V was cut by 2 bases and J by 2 bases, with 10 bases left in between. The CDR3 length is 15 residues. CDR1 and CDR2 (germline): MNHNY, SVGAGI (reference sequence).

The V and J genes are TRBV30 and TRBJ2-5, with D perhaps TRBD2 (6 bases). The CDR3 consists of 13 residues. CDR1 and CDR2 (germline): GTSNPN, SVGIG (reference sequence). The V gene lost 1 base and the J gene lost 2 bases, with 8 bases spanning the gap. The CDR3 here is CAWSGGRQETQYF. For the CDR3, the DNA is TGTGCCTGGAGTGGGGGGAGGCAAGAGACCCAGTACTTC.

This clone was detected only a few times. The chain employs TRBV19 and TRBJ1-1, with 10 bases that match TRBD1. V gave up 6 bases and J gave up 6 bases; unmatched junction bases: 7. This CDR3 has 14 residues. CDR1 is LNHDA and CDR2 is SQIVND in the germline V gene (reference sequence). The CDR3 region is CASRGTGEVPEAFF. CDR3 sequence (DNA): TGTGCCAGTAGGGGGACAGGGGAGGTCCCTGAAGCTTTCTTT. Variable domain in full (rest from reference TRBV19 and TRBJ1-1): DGGITQSPKYLFRKEGQNVTLSCEQNLNHDAMYWYRQDPGQGLRLIYYSQIVNDFQKGDIAEGYSVSREKKESFPLTVTSAQKNPTAFYLCASRGTGEVPEAFFGQGTRLTVV.

Concerning this clone: A junction end diverges from the germline sequence, so it may reflect a read error. The chain carries TRBV7-7 and TRBJ2-1; D might be TRBD1 (5 bases). Germline CDR1 reads SSHAT; CDR2 reads FNYEAQ (reference sequence). The CDR3 spans 14 residues. DNA of the CDR3: TGTGCTAGCAGCTTGGACCAGGGTTTGAATGAGCAGTTCTTC. It is translated as CASSLDQGLNEQFF.

The J gene is TRBJ2-7, the V gene TRBV7-9; tentative D call: TRBD2 (6 bases). CDR3 length equals 17 residues. V lost 0 bases to trimming and J lost 7 bases, with 22 bases between them. Per the germline V gene, CDR1 is SEHNR and CDR2 is FQNEAQ (reference sequence). The CDR3 sequence is CASSLALGRDTSWEQYF. The CDR3 bases are TGTGCCAGCAGCTTAGCTCTCGGGCGGGATACCTCTTGGGAGCAGTACTTC.

This clone was picked up a small number of times. The chain couples TRBV27 to TRBJ2-5; 7 bases match TRBD2. Germline V gives CDR1 MNHEY, CDR2 SMNVEV (reference sequence). The trim removed 1 base at V and 4 bases at J, leaving 3 bases unmatched. The CDR3 contains 14 residues. The CDR3 loop is CASSLWGGAETQYF. The CDR3 bases are TGTGCCAGCAGTTTATGGGGAGGGGCAGAGACCCAGTACTTC.

This chain connects TRBV5-1 to TRBJ1-2, with 8 nucleotides matching TRBD1. The J segment lost 4 bases and the V segment lost 0 bases, leaving 8 bases of the junction unmatched. The CDR3 is 16 amino acids. Looked up from germline, CDR1 is SGHRS and CDR2 is YFSETQ. This CDR3 reads CASSLEGQGALYGYTF. CDR3 DNA sequence: TGCGCCAGCAGCTTGGAGGGGCAGGGGGCCCTCTATGGCTACACCTTC.

The chain couples TRBV27 to TRBJ1-5; no clear D gene. V was cut by 2 bases and J by 6 bases, with 11 bases left in between. Per the germline V gene, CDR1 is MNHEY and CDR2 is SMNVEV (reference sequence). The CDR3 is 14 residues long. The DNA of the CDR3 is TGTGCCAGCAGTTTAACGGTAAAGGGTCAGCCCCAGCATTTT. Residues: CASSLTVKGQPQHF.

The chain recombines TRBV5-1 with TRBJ1-1; 12 nucleotides align to TRBD1. The CDR3 runs 18 residues. The V and J ends lost 5 bases and 5 bases, in that order; junction bases with no gene match: 16. CDR1 and CDR2 (germline): SGHRS, YFSETQ. CDR3 bases: TGCGCCAGCAGAGGGACGGCGGGACAGGGGGCGACTAGGACTGAAGCTTTCTTT. Protein: CASRGTAGQGATRTEAFF.

This chain uses TRBV28 with TRBJ2-7; 9 bases map to TRBD2. The trim removed 6 bases at V and 4 bases at J, leaving 10 bases unmatched. The CDR3 contains 15 residues. Germline V lookup: CDR1 MDHEN, CDR2 SYDVKM. The CDR3 region is CASSLTSGQRYEQYF. As DNA, the CDR3 is TGTGCCAGCAGCCTCACTAGCGGGCAACGGTACGAGCAGTACTTC.

The chain is built from TRBV6-4 and TRBJ2-2, with a possible D match to TRBD2 (5 bases). The CDR3 is made up of 15 amino acids. V dropped 5 bases and J dropped 7 bases, with 17 bases sitting between them. Germline values: CDR1 MRHNA, CDR2 SNTAGT. Written as DNA, the CDR3 is TGTGCCAGCAGTCCTGATCTGGGAGTAATCGGGGAGCTGTTTTTT. Translation gives CASSPDLGVIGELFF.